These 28 T cell receptor beta chains were all obtained from the same sample, sequenced in a study of OX40 agonist ivuxolimab in advanced cancers. Libraries were built with the immunoSEQ multiplex PCR assay. TCRdb limited this immuneACCESS table to in-frame rearrangements with V and J called. A share of clones is missing; checked studies link under half to unresolved V genes, and the rest is unexplained. Recorded for this sample are 60,000 to 65,000 clones; around 87% of them occurred a single time. The ten largest account for more than 10% of the sample. The sequences come from CD4+ or CD8+ T cells sorted from blood, collected in a trial of the OX40 agonist ivuxolimab. These receptors came from an adult with an advanced solid tumor such as melanoma, head and neck, liver or kidney cancer.

This clone has just one count. V gene TRBV28 combines with J gene TRBJ2-7; 7 nucleotides match TRBD1. In germline, CDR1 is MDHEN, CDR2 SYDVKM. This CDR3 comprises 17 residues. V was pared by 4 bases and J by 5 bases, with 17 bases of the junction left unmatched. The CDR3 loop is CASSSTKLTGELNEQYF. CDR3 sequence (DNA): TGTGCCAGCAGTTCAACCAAGCTAACAGGGGAATTGAACGAGCAGTACTTC. Full variable domain (remainder filled in from reference TRBV28 and TRBJ2-7): DVKVTQSSRYLVKRTGEKVFLECVQDMDHENMFWYRQDPGLGLRLIYFSYDVKMKEKGDIPEGYSVSREKKERFSLILESASTNQTSMYLCASSSTKLTGELNEQYFGPGTRLTVT.

The chain couples TRBV5-1 to TRBJ2-1; D not certain. Trimming cost V 1 base and J 0 bases, with 5 bases left between them. This CDR3 spans 14 amino acids. Germline V CDR1 and CDR2: SGHRS, YFSETQ. The CDR3 DNA is TGCGCCAGCAGCTTGCGAAACTCCTACAATGAGCAGTTCTTC. Amino acid sequence: CASSLRNSYNEQFF.

The rearrangement links TRBV5-4 to TRBJ2-1; D is unclear. Germline lookup yields CDR1 SGHNT and CDR2 YYREEE (reference sequence). This CDR3 is built from 15 residues. V gave up 4 bases and J gave up 0 bases, with 11 bases separating them. The CDR3 loop reads CASSPRLSSYNEQFF. For the CDR3, the DNA is TGTGCCAGCAGCCCGCGGCTAAGCTCCTACAATGAGCAGTTCTTC.

This clone showed up just a few times. The chain's CDR3 is CATSSVGYYQPQHF. CDR3 DNA: TGTGCCACCAGCAGTGTCGGCTACTATCAGCCCCAGCATTTT. This chain links TRBV15 with TRBJ1-5; D gene uncertain. This CDR3 spans 14 amino acids. Germline CDR1 LNHNV, CDR2 YYDKDF (reference sequence). V lost 3 bases, J lost 5 bases, and 11 bases lay in between.

The CDR3 nucleotides read TGTGCCAGCAGCTTACCAGGGACAGCAGAAGCTTTCTTT. Protein: CASSLPGTAEAFF. The V and J genes are TRBV7-2 and TRBJ1-1, with 7 bases lining up with TRBD1. The CDR3 is 13 amino acids. Germline V gene lookup returns CDR1 SGHTA and CDR2 FQGNSA. Trimming removed 2 bases from V and 8 bases from J; junction bases left unmatched: 5.

The chain joins TRBV28 to TRBJ2-3; possible D gene TRBD1, 6 bases. Germline V gene data show CDR1 as MDHEN and CDR2 as SYDVKM. Trimming shortened V by 3 bases and J by 2 bases, and 9 bases separated the two germline ends. The length of the CDR3 is 14 residues. The CDR3 DNA follows: TGTGCCAGCAGTTTGGACAGTTACACAGATACGCAGTATTTT. Protein sequence: CASSLDSYTDTQYF. The whole variable domain, filled in from reference TRBV28 and TRBJ2-3, reads DVKVTQSSRYLVKRTGEKVFLECVQDMDHENMFWYRQDPGLGLRLIYFSYDVKMKEKGDIPEGYSVSREKKERFSLILESASTNQTSMYLCASSLDSYTDTQYFGPGTRLTVL.

The chain recombines TRBV5-1 with TRBJ1-1, with D possibly matching TRBD1 (6 bases). CDR1 and CDR2 from the germline V gene are SGHRS and YFSETQ. The CDR3 consists of 14 residues. V was shortened by 1 base and J by 4 bases, with 11 bases between the two germline ends. The CDR3 is CASSLTQGSTEAFF. The CDR3 bases are TGCGCCAGCAGCTTGACACAGGGTTCCACTGAAGCTTTCTTT.

There are a few counts of this clone. The chain couples TRBV4-1 to TRBJ1-5; TRBD1 aligns across 12 bases. Germline assignment: CDR1 MGHRA and CDR2 YSYEKL. The CDR3 spans 16 residues. J gave up 5 bases and V 3 bases, and 5 bases lay outside the gene matches. CDR3 region: CASSHLGQGADQPQHF. The CDR3, as DNA: TGCGCCAGCAGCCATCTGGGACAGGGGGCAGATCAGCCCCAGCATTTT.

The V call is TRBV7-9, the J call TRBJ1-1; possibly TRBD1 for D (5 bases). This CDR3 is 14 amino acids long. CDR1 is SEHNR and CDR2 is FQNEAQ in the germline V gene (reference sequence). The V end was cut by 1 base, the J end by 3 bases, with 9 bases between. The DNA for the CDR3 is TGTGCCAGCAGCTTAGAGGGGATGGACACTGAAGCTTTCTTT. As protein: CASSLEGMDTEAFF.

This chain connects TRBV5-1 to TRBJ1-2; D is uncertain. The V end lost 6 bases, the J end lost 2 bases, and 8 bases lay between the germline ends. The germline gives CDR1 SGHRS, CDR2 YFSETQ. The CDR3 sequence is 12 residues long. CDR3 region: CASTAENYGYTF. The CDR3 coding sequence is TGCGCCAGCACGGCGGAGAACTATGGCTACACCTTC.

V and J are TRBV11-2 and TRBJ1-4; D unclear. CDR3 length: 13 residues. Germline loops: CDR1 SGHAT, CDR2 FQNNGV. Trimming took off 4 bases at V and 8 bases at J, with 11 bases between the two ends. The CDR3 here is CASSWRRREKLFF. In nucleotides, the CDR3 is TGTGCCAGCAGCTGGCGTAGGAGGGAAAAACTGTTTTTT.

The genes are TRBV9 and TRBJ2-7; the D is unclear. The CDR3 runs 14 residues. CDR1 and CDR2 from the germline V gene are SGDLS and YYNGEE. V was clipped by 1 base and J by 1 base, with 9 bases between them. The CDR3 DNA follows: TGTGCCAGCAGCGTAACAGTCATGTCCTACGAGCAGTACTTC. As protein: CASSVTVMSYEQYF. Drawing the rest from reference TRBV9 and TRBJ2-7, the complete variable domain is DSGVTQTPKHLITATGQRVTLRCSPRSGDLSVYWYQQSLDQGLQFLIQYYNGEERAKGNILERFSAQQFPDLHSELNLSSLELGDSALYFCASSVTVMSYEQYFGPGTRLTVT.

The chain recombines TRBV9 with TRBJ1-3; D gene unclear. Germline-derived CDR1 and CDR2 are SGDLS and YYNGEE. Deletions cut 0 bases from V and 0 bases from J, with 7 bases between. The CDR3 is 15 residues long. The CDR3, as DNA: TGTGCCAGCAGCGTAGAAGTCAACTCTGGAAACACCATATATTTT. Its translation is CASSVEVNSGNTIYF.

The chain joins TRBV7-9 to TRBJ1-4; D gene unclear. The CDR3 is 14 residues long. Trimming cost V 1 base and J 4 bases, with 7 bases left between them. Germline values: CDR1 SEHNR, CDR2 FQNEAQ (reference sequence). CDR3 sequence: CASSLGSDNEKLFF. In DNA form, the CDR3 reads TGTGCCAGCAGCTTAGGATCCGATAATGAAAAACTGTTTTTT.

The chain couples TRBV7-9 to TRBJ2-1; D is possibly TRBD1 (8 bases). Looked up from germline, CDR1 is SEHNR and CDR2 is FQNEAQ (reference sequence). Trimming cost V 5 bases and J 2 bases, with 16 bases left between them. The CDR3 is 16 amino acids. As DNA, the CDR3 is TGTGCCAGCAGCCCACGGACAGGGACTACCTACAATGAGCAGTTCTTC. Its protein product is CASSPRTGTTYNEQFF.

Only a few counts were recorded for this clone. The rearrangement uses TRBV5-4 and TRBJ1-1, with D perhaps matching TRBD1 (5 bases). V was shortened by 3 bases and J by 3 bases, with 15 bases between the two germline ends. The CDR3 runs 15 residues. Germline-derived CDR1 and CDR2 are SGHNT and YYREEE (reference sequence). In DNA form, the CDR3 reads TGTGCCAGCAGCTGGAGGGACGGGGGGTACACTGAAGCTTTCTTT. Encoded protein: CASSWRDGGYTEAFF. Drawing the rest from reference TRBV5-4 and TRBJ1-1, the complete variable domain is ETGVTQSPTHLIKTRGQQVTLRCSSQSGHNTVSWYQQALGQGPQFIFQYYREEENGRGNFPPRFSGLQFPNYSSELNVNALELDDSALYLCASSWRDGGYTEAFFGQGTRLTVV.

V gene TRBV5-1 combines with J gene TRBJ2-7; D remains ambiguous. Germline assignment: CDR1 SGHRS and CDR2 YFSETQ. The V end lost 1 base, the J end lost 5 bases, and 13 bases lay between the germline ends. The CDR3 runs to 14 residues. As DNA, the CDR3 is TGCGCCAGCAGCTTGTTCGCAGAGTCCGACGAGCAGTACTTC. Translated: CASSLFAESDEQYF.

The V gene is TRBV10-3, the J gene TRBJ2-7, with a tentative D call TRBD1 (5 bases). This CDR3 region has 18 residues. V dropped 0 bases and J dropped 6 bases, with 24 bases sitting between them. The germline V gene encodes CDR1 ENHRY and CDR2 SYGVKD. For the CDR3, the DNA is TGTGCCATCAGTGAGTCGAATCAGGGTATGGGTCTCGCAAGCGAGCAGTACTTC. Its translation is CAISESNQGMGLASEQYF.

This chain links TRBV9 with TRBJ2-7; the match to TRBD1 covers 7 bases. This CDR3 comprises 16 residues. Germline V lookup: CDR1 SGDLS, CDR2 YYNGEE. V shed 3 bases and J 3 bases; nucleotides not matched to a gene: 12. CDR3 residues: CASSGSRQGEHYEQYF. CDR3 in DNA: TGTGCCAGCAGCGGATCGCGACAGGGTGAGCACTACGAGCAGTACTTC.

The chain is built from TRBV20-1 and TRBJ1-1; 9 bases are shared with TRBD1. Trimming took 5 bases from V and 11 from J; bases not matched to a gene: 0. This CDR3 contains 9 residues. Germline CDR1 DFQATT, CDR2 SNEGSKA (reference sequence). The CDR3 region has the DNA TGCAGTGCTGGGACAGGGGCTTTCTTT. It codes for CSAGTGAFF.

V is TRBV19 and J is TRBJ2-7, with D perhaps matching TRBD1 (6 bases). The V gene's germline CDR1 is LNHDA and CDR2 SQIVND (reference sequence). V was shortened by 4 bases and J by 0 bases, with 16 bases between the two germline ends. The CDR3 has 16 amino acids. The CDR3 reads CASSRRQESRSYEQYF. In DNA, the CDR3 is TGTGCCAGTAGTAGAAGACAGGAGTCACGCTCCTACGAGCAGTACTTC.

V gene TRBV27 combines with J gene TRBJ2-3; 9 nucleotides align to TRBD2. The J segment lost 6 bases and the V segment lost 2 bases, leaving 12 bases of the junction unmatched. Germline V gene data show CDR1 as MNHEY and CDR2 as SMNVEV (reference sequence). This CDR3 has 17 amino acids. This CDR3 is CASSLTRAGGPGDTQYF. In DNA form, the CDR3 reads TGTGCCAGCAGTTTAACACGCGCGGGAGGGCCTGGGGATACGCAGTATTTT.

This CDR3 reads CASSLRQGAGDTQYF. The CDR3 bases are TGCGCCAGCAGCCTCCGACAGGGGGCAGGAGATACGCAGTATTTT. The chain has TRBV5-1 and TRBJ2-3, with 10 nucleotides matching TRBD1. Germline assignment: CDR1 SGHRS and CDR2 YFSETQ. V lost 4 bases to trimming and J lost 5 bases; unmatched junction nucleotides: 7. There are 15 residues in the CDR3.

This sequence joins TRBV4-2 and TRBJ1-4; TRBD1 matches at 7 bases. The V and J ends lost 1 base and 12 bases, in that order; junction bases with no gene match: 8. The CDR3 length is 14 residues. CDR1 and CDR2 from the germline V gene are LGHNA and YNFKEQ. The CDR3 DNA reads as TGTGCCAGCAGCCAAGGACAGGGAGTTGGGGAACTGTTTTTT. It yields the protein CASSQGQGVGELFF.

This rearrangement joins TRBV7-9 to TRBJ1-2; D not certain. V gave up 3 bases and J gave up 5 bases, with 7 bases separating them. Per the germline V gene, CDR1 is SEHNR and CDR2 is FQNEAQ (reference sequence). CDR3 size: 12 residues. DNA of the CDR3: TGTGCCAGCAGCTTCGTAGATTATGGCTACACCTTC. Amino acid sequence: CASSFVDYGYTF.

This clone turned up a few times. Sequence at one end of the junction differs from germline and may be a read error. The rearrangement uses TRBV4-1 and TRBJ2-7, with D possibly being TRBD2 (6 bases). The CDR3 runs 13 residues. Germline CDR1 and CDR2: MGHRA and YSYEKL. CDR3 protein: CASSPLGLSKPNF. The CDR3 DNA reads as TGCGCCAGCAGCCCCTTGGGACTTTCAAAACCCAACTTC.

Here the CDR3 reads CASSIVRGTGELFF. In DNA, the CDR3 is TGTGCCAGTAGTATAGTCCGGGGGACCGGGGAGCTGTTTTTT. V and J are TRBV19 and TRBJ2-2; a weak D match, TRBD2 (6 bases). V dropped 1 base and J dropped 5 bases, with 8 bases sitting between them. The CDR3 runs to 14 residues. The germline gives CDR1 LNHDA, CDR2 SQIVND (reference sequence).

The J gene is TRBJ1-2, the V gene TRBV6-5; weak D call: TRBD1 (5 bases). With 5 bases removed from V and 2 bases from J, the gap between germline ends came to 12 bases. This CDR3 spans 14 amino acids. Germline V gives CDR1 MNHEY, CDR2 SVGAGI. The CDR3 coding sequence is TGTGCCAGCAGTGCGCGGGACGGAAACTATGGCTACACCTTC. Amino acid sequence: CASSARDGNYGYTF.